What follows are 6 T cell receptor beta chains derived from one specimen sequenced in a study of CD8 T cells in ankylosing spondylitis. In TCRdb, the 5' RACE reads were re-called with MiXCR into one record per CDR3 protein. The repertoire holds 200,000 to 250,000 distinct CDR3 sequences, with 20% to 30% as singletons. Sequencing was done on a sample of blood, either unsorted or a sorted T cell fraction (not recorded which). The receptors derive from a male donor with ankylosing spondylitis or in good health (not recorded which).

Only a few counts were recorded for this clonotype. V and J are TRBV12-3 or TRBV12-4 and TRBJ1-2; D unresolved. This CDR3 spans 13 amino acids. V shed 6 bases and J shed 4 bases, with 12 bases lying between them. DNA for the CDR3: TGTGCCAGCAGCGCCACAGAGATCTATGGCTACACCTTC. This translates into CASSATEIYGYTF.

This clonotype came up many times. The chain combines TRBV28 with TRBJ2-7, with D perhaps matching TRBD1 (5 bases). The CDR3 has 14 residues. Germline V gives CDR1 MDHEN, CDR2 SYDVKM. Trimming stripped 6 bases from V and 7 bases from J, with 19 bases between. CDR3 in amino acids: CASSRGAASGEQYF. Written as DNA, the CDR3 is TGTGCCAGCAGCCGTGGGGCGGCTTCCGGGGAGCAGTACTTC.

This clonotype was counted a few times. The chain joins TRBV18 to TRBJ2-7; D call uncertain. This CDR3 spans 13 amino acids. CDR1 and CDR2 (germline): KGHSH, LQKENI. The V end lost 2 bases, the J end lost 3 bases, and 8 bases lay between the germline ends. The CDR3 protein is CASSPEGNYEQYF. The CDR3 region has the DNA TGTGCCAGCTCACCAGAAGGGAACTACGAGCAGTACTTC. Variable domain in full (rest from reference TRBV18 and TRBJ2-7): NAGVMQNPRHLVRRRGQEARLRCSPMKGHSHVYWYRQLPEEGLKFMVYLQKENIIDESGMPKERFSAEFPKEGPSILRIQQVVRGDSAAYFCASSPEGNYEQYFGPGTRLTVT.

This clonotype was seen many times. This rearrangement joins TRBV5-1 to TRBJ2-5; 8 nucleotides line up with TRBD2. Trimming cost V 3 bases and J 4 bases; bases outside gene matches: 14. CDR1 and CDR2 from the germline V gene are SGHRS and YFSETQ. This CDR3 has 17 residues. CDR3 sequence (DNA): TGCGCCAGCAGCTCCTACCTACTAGCGGAGAGGGGAGAGACCCAGTACTTC. Translated, it gives CASSSYLLAERGETQYF.

The rearrangement links TRBV20-1 to TRBJ2-5; D possibly corresponds to TRBD1 (5 bases). The V end lost 3 bases, the J end lost 0 bases, and 17 bases lay between the germline ends. Germline V gene data show CDR1 as DFQATT and CDR2 as SNEGSKA (reference sequence). The CDR3 length is 16 residues. The CDR3 nucleotides read TGCAGTGCTAGTAGTATGGCAGGGCGTAACCAAGAGACCCAGTACTTC. It yields the protein CSASSMAGRNQETQYF.

This clonotype was seen repeatedly, ten times or more. The chain is built from TRBV7-9 and TRBJ1-1; the D gene is possibly TRBD1 (5 bases). The germline gives CDR1 SEHNR, CDR2 FQNEAQ (reference sequence). This CDR3 spans 12 amino acids. V lost 1 base to trimming and J lost 8 bases, with 8 bases between them. The CDR3 reads CASSLGGAEAFF. CDR3 in DNA: TGTGCCAGCAGCTTAGGAGGGGCGGAAGCTTTCTTT.